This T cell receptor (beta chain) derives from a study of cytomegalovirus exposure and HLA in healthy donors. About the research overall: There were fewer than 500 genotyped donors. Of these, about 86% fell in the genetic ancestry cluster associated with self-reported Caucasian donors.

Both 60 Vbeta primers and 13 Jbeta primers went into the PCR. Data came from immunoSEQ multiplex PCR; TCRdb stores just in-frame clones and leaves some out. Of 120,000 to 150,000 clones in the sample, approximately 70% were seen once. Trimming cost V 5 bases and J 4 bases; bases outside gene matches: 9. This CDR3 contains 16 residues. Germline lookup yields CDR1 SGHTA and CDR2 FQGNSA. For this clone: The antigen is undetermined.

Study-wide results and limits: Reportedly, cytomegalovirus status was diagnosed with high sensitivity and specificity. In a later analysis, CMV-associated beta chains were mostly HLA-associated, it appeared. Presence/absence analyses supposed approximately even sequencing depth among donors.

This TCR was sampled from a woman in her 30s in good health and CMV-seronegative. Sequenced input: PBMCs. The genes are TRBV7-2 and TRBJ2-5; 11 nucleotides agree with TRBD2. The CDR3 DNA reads TGTGCCAGCAGCCCCATAGCGGGAGGGCCCCCAGAGACCCAGTACTTC. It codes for CASSPIAGGPPETQYF.